Below, 17 T cell receptor beta chains from the same sample are listed, as sequenced in a study of T-cell memory formation after mild COVID-19. MiXCR, run by TCRdb on the 5' RACE reads, gives a single entry per CDR3 protein. The sample yields about 110,000 distinct CDR3 sequences, 15% to 20% seen once. Sequencing was performed on PBMCs or a T cell subset sorted from them (not recorded which). The receptors come from a man between 18 and 35 years old who had mild COVID-19 (a few samples of this study predate the infection). Cell type and time point are not known.

The table lists this clonotype with a few counts. The chain uses TRBV4-2 and TRBJ2-5; TRBD1 or TRBD2 may be the D gene (5 bases each). V lost 4 bases to trimming and J lost 1 base, with 13 bases between them. The CDR3 loop spans 15 amino acids. Per germline, CDR1 LGHNA and CDR2 YNFKEQ. CDR3 sequence: CASSLRFGAQETQYF. The DNA for the CDR3 is TGTGCCAGCAGCCTCAGGTTCGGGGCCCAAGAGACCCAGTACTTC.

This clonotype was seen many times. V is TRBV12-3 or TRBV12-4 and J is TRBJ1-2; 7 nucleotides align to TRBD1. Trimming removed 5 bases from V and 7 bases from J; junction bases left unmatched: 4. The CDR3 loop spans 12 amino acids. The CDR3 here is CASSRNRGGYTF. The CDR3 DNA sequence: TGTGCCAGCAGTAGAAACAGGGGTGGCTACACCTTC.

In this sample, this clonotype turned up a few times. This sequence joins TRBV5-1 and TRBJ2-1; no reliable D call. Trimming removed 4 bases at V and 6 bases at J, with 20 bases between. This CDR3 has 16 amino acids. The germline V gene has CDR1 SGHRS and CDR2 YFSETQ. The chain's CDR3 is CASSRDTQPGVNEQFF. The CDR3 DNA reads as TGCGCCAGCAGCCGAGATACTCAACCGGGTGTCAATGAGCAGTTCTTC.

The DNA for the CDR3 is TGTGCCAGCAGCCCGAACGGGGATGGCTACACCTTC. Amino acid sequence: CASSPNGDGYTF. The V call is TRBV12-3 or TRBV12-4, the J call TRBJ1-2; D unresolved. CDR3 length: 12 amino acids. Between the trimmed V and J ends, which lost 6 bases and 6 bases, there was a span of 11 bases.

This clonotype was observed a handful of times. The rearrangement links TRBV25-1 to TRBJ2-3; 7 positions match TRBD2. Germline lookup yields CDR1 MGHDK and CDR2 SYGVNS. The J segment lost 3 bases and the V segment lost 3 bases, leaving 3 bases of the junction unmatched. The CDR3 runs 14 residues. The CDR3 sequence is CASSEAGGTDTQYF. CDR3 bases: TGTGCCAGCAGTGAGGCCGGGGGGACAGATACGCAGTATTTT.

This chain uses TRBV7-2 with TRBJ2-5, with TRBD1 matching over 7 bases. Germline lookup yields CDR1 SGHTA and CDR2 FQGNSA. The ends lost 0 bases at V and 6 bases at J; junction bases unmatched: 7. The CDR3 sequence is 15 residues long. Written as DNA, the CDR3 is TGTGCCAGCAGCTTAGCAGCCGGGACAGAGAAGACCCAGTACTTC. It translates to CASSLAAGTEKTQYF.

The rearrangement uses TRBV24-1 and TRBJ2-2; 11 nucleotides align to TRBD1. CDR3 size: 16 residues. The V and J ends lost 4 bases and 5 bases, in that order; junction bases with no gene match: 5. CDR1 KGHDR and CDR2 SFDVKD come from the germline V gene. CDR3 sequence: CATSEADRGRTGELFF. The CDR3 region has the DNA TGTGCCACCAGTGAAGCGGACAGGGGGCGAACCGGGGAGCTGTTTTTT.

The genes are TRBV12-3 or TRBV12-4 and TRBJ2-4, with D unclear. The CDR3 is 16 amino acids. Trimming took off 6 bases at V and 0 bases at J, with 15 bases between the two ends. CDR3 amino acids: CASSFHSRQAKNIQYF. The DNA for the CDR3 is TGTGCCAGCAGCTTTCACAGCAGACAAGCCAAAAACATTCAGTACTTC.

V usage is TRBV13 and J usage is TRBJ1-1, with D possibly matching TRBD1 (6 bases). The germline gives CDR1 PRHDT, CDR2 FYEKMQ (reference sequence). Trimming removed 5 bases at V and 5 bases at J, with 12 bases between. The CDR3 loop spans 13 amino acids. The CDR3 region has the DNA TGTGCCAGCAGCCTCCGGAGGGGGACTGAAGCTTTCTTT. This encodes CASSLRRGTEAFF. Using reference TRBV13 and TRBJ1-1 for the parts outside the CDR3, the full variable domain is AAGVIQSPRHLIKEKRETATLKCYPIPRHDTVYWYQQGPGQDPQFLISFYEKMQSDKGSIPDRFSAQQFSDYHSELNMSSLELGDSALYFCASSLRRGTEAFFGQGTRLTVV.

This clonotype was detected many times. The chain recombines TRBV7-2 with TRBJ1-5, with D possibly matching TRBD1 (5 bases). The CDR3 consists of 15 residues. The germline CDR1 and CDR2 sequences are SGHTA and FQGNSA. V lost 5 bases and J 1 base, leaving 12 bases between the germline ends. The CDR3 protein is CASSPIRGSNQPQHF. CDR3 sequence (DNA): TGTGCCAGCAGCCCTATCCGGGGGAGCAATCAGCCCCAGCATTTT.

In its sample, this clonotype was seen a few times. The chain carries TRBV28 and TRBJ2-7, with unresolved D. The CDR3 loop spans 15 amino acids. Trimming removed 5 bases at V and 9 bases at J, with 23 bases between. Germline V gives CDR1 MDHEN, CDR2 SYDVKM. DNA for the CDR3: TGTGCCAGCAGTGACACGGCAGGCTCCCGGACGGGGCAGTACGTC. This translates into CASSDTAGSRTGQYV.

The chain recombines TRBV12-3 or TRBV12-4 with TRBJ1-5; 8 nucleotides line up with TRBD1. V dropped 7 bases and J dropped 4; count of bases not matched to a gene: 6. This CDR3 region has 14 residues. For the CDR3, the DNA is TGTGCCAGCACCGACACAGGGGGTAATCAGCCCCAGCATTTT. This gives the protein CASTDTGGNQPQHF.

This clonotype was found a few times. The chain links TRBV5-1 to TRBJ2-7; D not certain. This CDR3 has 14 amino acids. The V end lost 2 bases, the J end lost 0 bases, and 9 bases lay between the germline ends. Germline V CDR1 and CDR2: SGHRS, YFSETQ. The CDR3 here is CASSFEPFSYEQYV. Written as DNA, the CDR3 is TGCGCCAGCAGCTTCGAACCATTCTCCTACGAGCAGTACGTC.

A few counts support this clonotype. The chain couples TRBV11-3 to TRBJ2-2; 13 nucleotides line up with TRBD2. CDR3 length: 17 amino acids. V trimming: 5 bases; J trimming: 4 bases; junction bases outside the gene matches: 7. The germline V gene encodes CDR1 SGHNT and CDR2 YENEEA. The CDR3 loop reads CASSATSGGTTTGELFF. CDR3 nucleotide sequence: TGTGCCAGCAGCGCGACTAGCGGGGGGACCACCACCGGGGAGCTGTTTTTT.

This clonotype was picked up a small number of times. CDR3 nucleotide sequence: TGTGCCAGCAGTCCGAGGTGGAAGGGTTACAATGAGCAGTTCTTC. Its protein product is CASSPRWKGYNEQFF. J is TRBJ2-1 and V is TRBV12-3 or TRBV12-4, with D unclear. Trimming left V 5 bases short and J 4 bases short, with 15 bases between. This CDR3 has 15 amino acids.

The chain couples TRBV20-1 to TRBJ1-2; no reliable D call. The CDR3 consists of 15 residues. Germline V gene data show CDR1 as DFQATT and CDR2 as SNEGSKA (reference sequence). V was trimmed by 6 bases and J by 8 bases, leaving 25 bases between them. CDR3 sequence reads: CSAVSGFMRNGGYTF. CDR3 nucleotide sequence: TGCAGTGCCGTCTCGGGGTTTATGCGTAATGGCGGCTACACCTTC.

There are a few counts of this clonotype. CDR3 DNA sequence: TGCAGTGCTAGAGCAGACAAGAACACTGAAGCTTTCTTT. Translation: CSARADKNTEAFF. The chain joins TRBV20-1 to TRBJ1-1; D remains unclear. The CDR3 extends over 13 amino acids. Trimming cost V 1 base and J 1 base, with 7 bases left between them. Germline CDR1 and CDR2: DFQATT and SNEGSKA (reference sequence).